The next 2 T cell receptor beta chains were all read from a single sample in a study of T cell responses to AZD1222 COVID-19 vaccine (dated by TCRdb to the early 2020s). Taken with the paper, the label for time point translates to: baseline before first vaccination. The library was produced with the immunoSEQ multiplex PCR assay. In TCRdb, the immuneACCESS table is reduced to in-frame sequences with V and J assigned. These tables do not hold every clone; where another copy was compared, an unresolved V gene accounts for under half, and the others remain unexplained. The sample table lists around 260,000 clones, 85% to 95% of them with a count of one. 0.55% of the sample rests with the top ten. The sample was peripheral blood, taken on day 0 of AZD1222 vaccination. Receptors originate from an adult in good health.

The chain uses TRBV19 and TRBJ1-1; 9 positions agree with TRBD1. The trim removed 5 bases at V and 1 base at J, leaving 5 bases unmatched. The CDR3 is 15 amino acids. Per the germline V gene, CDR1 is LNHDA and CDR2 is SQIVND (reference sequence). CDR3: CASSLWGQGNTEAFF. CDR3 nucleotide sequence: TGTGCCAGTAGTCTTTGGGGACAGGGGAACACTGAAGCTTTCTTT. The full variable domain, rest sourced from reference TRBV19 and TRBJ1-1, is DGGITQSPKYLFRKEGQNVTLSCEQNLNHDAMYWYRQDPGQGLRLIYYSQIVNDFQKGDIAEGYSVSREKKESFPLTVTSAQKNPTAFYLCASSLWGQGNTEAFFGQGTRLTVV.

The V gene is TRBV28, the J gene TRBJ1-2; weak D call: TRBD1 (6 bases). CDR3 length: 16 residues. Germline CDR1 MDHEN, CDR2 SYDVKM. The germline V and J ends were trimmed by 5 bases and 4 bases, with 20 bases remaining between them. As DNA, the CDR3 is TGTGCCAGCAGTCCCCCCGGGGGGGCGCGGGTCTATGGCTACACCTTC. Residues: CASSPPGGARVYGYTF.